This T cell receptor beta chain originates from a study of blood T cell repertoires in COVID-19. Clones were read by immunoSEQ multiplex PCR, and TCRdb kept only the in-frame ones, dropping some. Of about 85,000 clones in the sample, about 80% were seen once. The sample was peripheral blood. The sequence derives from a man aged 55 to 70 with acute or convalescent COVID-19.

The CDR3 reads CASSIRDSYTEAFF. The CDR3 DNA is TGTGCCAGTAGTATCAGAGACAGCTACACTGAAGCTTTCTTT. The chain has TRBV19 and TRBJ1-1; TRBD1 is a possible D gene (5 bases). The V end was cut by 3 bases, the J end by 3 bases, with 11 bases between. Germline CDR1 and CDR2: LNHDA and SQIVND (reference sequence). The CDR3 is made up of 14 amino acids.